The 9 T cell receptor beta chains given below trace back to one sample, sequenced in a study of human T cells and chemical hapten exposure. Via MiXCR, TCRdb re-called the RACE reads, giving one row per CDR3 protein. The table has 95,000 or so distinct CDR3 sequences, roughly 10% seen once. Time point reported: patch test 1, 2 weeks after DPC sensitization. Treatment denoted: therapeutic diphenylcyclopropenone sensitization with weekly scalp DPC. Material: whole blood, obtained in connection with sensitization to the hapten diphenylcyclopropenone (DPC). The receptors were gathered from a man aged 35-49 years with alopecia areata. Some clones in this sample may be carry-over from other donors' samples.

This clonotype was picked up many times. In DNA form, the CDR3 reads TGCAGTGCCCTAGTGGTCAGGGCCGGTGATGGCTACACCTTC. Translating gives CSALVVRAGDGYTF. The chain is built from TRBV20-1 and TRBJ1-2; maybe TRBD1 (5 bases). CDR1 is DFQATT, CDR2 SNEGSKA, per germline (reference sequence). This CDR3 has 14 amino acids. V lost 6 bases and J 6 bases, leaving 20 bases between the germline ends.

A few counts support this clonotype. J is TRBJ1-4 and V is TRBV7-2; 8 nucleotides align to TRBD1. The CDR3 length is 14 residues. Unmatched junction bases numbered 4, after V lost 5 bases and J lost 5 bases. Germline CDR1 SGHTA, CDR2 FQGNSA. This chain's CDR3 is CASSQGTGNEKLFF. In DNA form, the CDR3 reads TGTGCCAGCAGCCAAGGGACAGGAAATGAAAAACTGTTTTTT.

CDR3 loop: CASSSLADTDTQYF. The CDR3 DNA reads TGTGCCAGCAGCTCTCTAGCGGACACAGATACGCAGTATTTT. This chain connects TRBV7-9 to TRBJ2-3, with 7 positions matching TRBD2. The CDR3 runs 14 residues. J was trimmed by 2 bases and V by 4 bases; bases with no gene match: 3. The germline gives CDR1 SEHNR, CDR2 FQNEAQ (reference sequence). Using reference TRBV7-9 and TRBJ2-3 for the parts outside the CDR3, the full variable domain is DTGVSQNPRHKITKRGQNVTFRCDPISEHNRLYWYRQTLGQGPEFLTYFQNEAQLEKSRLLSDRFSAERPKGSFSTLEIQRTEQGDSAMYLCASSSLADTDTQYFGPGTRLTVL.

The chain is built from TRBV20-1 and TRBJ1-1; D is unresolved. Trimming removed 3 bases at V and 4 bases at J, with 18 bases between. Germline CDR1 and CDR2: DFQATT and SNEGSKA (reference sequence). This CDR3 comprises 15 residues. The CDR3 DNA reads as TGCAGTGCTAGTGAGCCACGGCCAGGAGGCACTGAAGCTTTCTTT. This translates into CSASEPRPGGTEAFF.

This clonotype has at least ten counts. V gene TRBV6-5 combines with J gene TRBJ1-2, with D tentatively TRBD1 (5 bases). V shed 0 bases and J shed 11 bases, with 16 bases lying between them. CDR1 is MNHEY, CDR2 SVGAGI, per germline. This CDR3 spans 14 amino acids. CDR3 in amino acids: CASSYSAGPGKYTF. Here the CDR3 DNA reads TGTGCCAGCAGTTACTCCGCGGGGCCAGGGAAGTACACCTTC.

This clonotype was counted between two and nine times. This rearrangement joins TRBV7-2 to TRBJ2-4; D perhaps matches TRBD2 (6 bases). V was shortened by 5 bases and J by 0 bases, with 14 bases between the two germline ends. The germline V gene encodes CDR1 SGHTA and CDR2 FQGNSA. The CDR3 runs 16 residues. CDR3: CASSPGRGLAKNIQYF. The CDR3 DNA is TGTGCCAGCAGCCCAGGGCGGGGACTAGCCAAAAACATTCAGTACTTC.

This clonotype has ten or more counts. The chain employs TRBV6-6 and TRBJ1-1; 8 nucleotides align to TRBD1. Per the germline V gene, CDR1 is MNHNY and CDR2 is SVGAGI (reference sequence). The V gene end was trimmed by 5 bases and the J gene end by 3 bases; junction bases not matched to a gene: 5. This CDR3 is 14 amino acids long. The CDR3 loop reads CASSQQGADTEAFF. In DNA, the CDR3 is TGTGCCAGCAGTCAGCAGGGGGCCGACACTGAAGCTTTCTTT.

V gene TRBV2 combines with J gene TRBJ2-7; D is unclear. The CDR3 consists of 13 residues. V was trimmed by 0 bases and J by 3 bases, leaving 6 bases between them. Germline CDR1 and CDR2: SNHLY and FYNNEI. CDR3 in amino acids: CASSEAVGYEQYV. The CDR3 DNA follows: TGTGCCAGCAGTGAAGCGGTCGGCTACGAGCAGTACGTC.

This clonotype was found many times. V and J are TRBV7-2 and TRBJ1-5; D remains ambiguous. Germline assignment: CDR1 SGHTA and CDR2 FQGNSA. The CDR3 consists of 15 residues. V lost 2 bases to trimming and J lost 2 bases, with 10 bases between them. The CDR3 is CASSLFSDRNQPQHF. As DNA, the CDR3 is TGTGCCAGCAGCTTATTTTCGGATCGCAATCAGCCCCAGCATTTT.